Below are 23 T cell receptor beta chains sequenced from a single sample in a study of molecular identifiers for immune sequencing clone quantification. MiXCR, run by TCRdb on the PCR reads, gives a single entry per CDR3 protein. Seen here are 250,000 to 350,000 distinct CDR3 sequences, about a fifth observed once, and the top ten hold about 0.79%. The source material was naive CD8+ T cells from blood, with Jurkat cell RNA spiked in. The subset here: FACS-sorted CD8+CD4-CCR7+CD45RA+ naive T cells. The receptors here all came from a human donor in good health. Some libraries in this study had Jurkat cell RNA spiked in.

This clonotype was seen many times. This rearrangement joins TRBV4-1 to TRBJ1-1; D uncertain. The CDR3 runs to 13 residues. Trimming stripped 2 bases from V and 1 base from J, with 5 bases between. Per the germline V gene, CDR1 is MGHRA and CDR2 is YSYEKL. The CDR3 sequence: CASSQLTNTEAFF. CDR3 bases: TGCGCCAGCAGCCAACTAACGAACACTGAAGCTTTCTTT.

The CDR3 spells CASRVNTGELFF. The CDR3, as DNA: TGTGCCAGCAGGGTGAACACCGGGGAGCTGTTTTTT. The chain couples TRBV11-2 to TRBJ2-2; no clear D gene. The CDR3 totals 12 residues. V was cut by 6 bases and J by 1 base, with 3 bases left in between. Germline V gene data show CDR1 as SGHAT and CDR2 as FQNNGV.

This clonotype was observed at least ten times. The chain links TRBV7-9 to TRBJ1-1; 7 bases are shared with TRBD1. V lost 2 bases, J lost 4 bases, and 4 bases stayed unmatched. This CDR3 region has 14 residues. Germline values: CDR1 SEHNR, CDR2 FQNEAQ (reference sequence). CDR3 DNA: TGTGCCAGCAGCTTACAGGGGGTAGGCACTGAAGCTTTCTTT. It encodes CASSLQGVGTEAFF.

This clonotype was picked up many times. The chain recombines TRBV29-1 with TRBJ2-3; 10 bases map to TRBD2. J gave up 1 base and V 4 bases, and 5 bases lay outside the gene matches. Germline V CDR1 and CDR2: SQVTM, ANQGSEA. The CDR3 spans 15 residues. CDR3 protein: CSVVLAGLRTDTQYF. The CDR3 nucleotides read TGCAGCGTTGTACTAGCGGGGCTTCGCACAGATACGCAGTATTTT.

This clonotype was recorded many times. The chain uses TRBV13 and TRBJ1-1; D remains ambiguous. Germline V lookup: CDR1 PRHDT, CDR2 FYEKMQ (reference sequence). Deletions cut 1 base from V and 1 base from J, with 7 bases between. The CDR3 covers 14 residues. CDR3 sequence reads: CASSLESGNTEAFF. CDR3 DNA sequence: TGTGCCAGCAGCTTAGAATCAGGGAACACTGAAGCTTTCTTT. The whole variable domain, remainder taken from reference TRBV13 and TRBJ1-1, is AAGVIQSPRHLIKEKRETATLKCYPIPRHDTVYWYQQGPGQDPQFLISFYEKMQSDKGSIPDRFSAQQFSDYHSELNMSSLELGDSALYFCASSLESGNTEAFFGQGTRLTVV.

This clonotype appeared many times. The V gene is TRBV29-1, the J gene TRBJ2-7; unclear D gene. Germline values: CDR1 SQVTM, CDR2 ANQGSEA. V lost 5 bases and J 1 base, leaving 6 bases between the germline ends. The CDR3 sequence is 11 residues long. The CDR3 reads CSVWDSYEQYF. The CDR3 DNA reads as TGCAGCGTTTGGGATTCCTACGAGCAGTACTTC.

This clonotype came up many times. In nucleotides, the CDR3 is TGCAGCGTTGATGGGCAGGGGGCGTCCGGGGAGCTGTTTTTT. Translating gives CSVDGQGASGELFF. This chain connects TRBV29-1 to TRBJ2-2; 8 nucleotides match TRBD1. The CDR3 spans 14 residues. The ends lost 3 bases at V and 6 bases at J; junction bases unmatched: 6. Germline assignment: CDR1 SQVTM and CDR2 ANQGSEA.

This clonotype was recorded many times. For the CDR3, the DNA is TGTGCCAGCAGCTTGGGGGGTACAGGCACAGATACGCAGTATTTT. It is translated as CASSLGGTGTDTQYF. The chain uses TRBV5-8 and TRBJ2-3; D is unclear. CDR3 length: 15 amino acids. The germline CDR1 and CDR2 sequences are SGHTS and YDEGEE. Trimming left V 0 bases short and J 1 base short, with 9 bases between.

This clonotype appeared many times. The chain links TRBV6-2 or TRBV6-3 to TRBJ2-3; maybe TRBD2 (5 bases). The CDR3 has 13 amino acids. The germline CDR1 and CDR2 sequences are MNHEY and SVGEGT. V shed 6 bases and J shed 5 bases, with 12 bases lying between them. CDR3 protein: CASRFTGKDTQYF. The CDR3 bases are TGTGCCAGCAGATTCACCGGGAAAGATACGCAGTATTTT.

In this sample, this clonotype turned up many times. The gene calls are TRBV19 and TRBJ2-1; no firm D call. Germline CDR1 LNHDA, CDR2 SQIVND (reference sequence). The CDR3 spans 15 residues. The V end lost 0 bases, the J end lost 0 bases, and 6 bases lay between the germline ends. The CDR3 sequence is CASSIDSRSYNEQFF. Written as DNA, the CDR3 is TGTGCCAGTAGTATAGACAGTCGCTCCTACAATGAGCAGTTCTTC. Filled out from reference TRBV19 and TRBJ2-1, the complete variable domain reads DGGITQSPKYLFRKEGQNVTLSCEQNLNHDAMYWYRQDPGQGLRLIYYSQIVNDFQKGDIAEGYSVSREKKESFPLTVTSAQKNPTAFYLCASSIDSRSYNEQFFGPGTRLTVL.

This clonotype occurred many times. The chain combines TRBV7-9 with TRBJ2-2; the D gene is possibly TRBD2 (5 bases). This CDR3 comprises 14 residues. V lost 8 bases and J lost 1, with 11 bases in between. Germline V gene sequence: CDR1 SEHNR, CDR2 FQNEAQ (reference sequence). CDR3 in amino acids: CASPPGMNTGELFF. The DNA of the CDR3 is TGTGCCAGCCCCCCGGGGATGAACACCGGGGAGCTGTTTTTT. Drawing the rest from reference TRBV7-9 and TRBJ2-2, the complete variable domain is DTGVSQNPRHKITKRGQNVTFRCDPISEHNRLYWYRQTLGQGPEFLTYFQNEAQLEKSRLLSDRFSAERPKGSFSTLEIQRTEQGDSAMYLCASPPGMNTGELFFGEGSRLTVL.

Note on this clonotype: A much larger clone differs by one base, so this may be a read error. The chain carries TRBV12-5 and TRBJ2-6, with TRBD2 matching over 11 bases. CDR1 and CDR2 (germline): LGHNT, FRNRAP. V trimming: 2 bases; J trimming: 4 bases; junction bases outside the gene matches: 7. This CDR3 comprises 18 residues. CDR3 sequence (DNA): TGTGCTAGTGGTTTGACCGGGACTAGCGGTACAGGGGCCAACGTCCTGACTTTC. This codes for CASGLTGTSGTGANVLTF.

The chain recombines TRBV5-1 with TRBJ2-7, with 8 bases aligning to TRBD1. CDR1 is SGHRS and CDR2 is YFSETQ in the germline V gene. This CDR3 has 13 amino acids. The trim removed 3 bases at V and 5 bases at J, leaving 4 bases unmatched. The CDR3: CASSSTGVHEQYF. CDR3 in DNA: TGCGCCAGCAGCTCGACAGGGGTCCACGAGCAGTACTTC.

This clonotype was seen only a few times. V and J are TRBV7-9 and TRBJ1-1; D possibly corresponds to TRBD1 (6 bases). The CDR3 is made up of 15 amino acids. Per germline, CDR1 SEHNR and CDR2 FQNEAQ (reference sequence). V lost 5 bases and J 6 bases, leaving 19 bases between the germline ends. The CDR3 nucleotides are TGTGCCAGCAGCACCACAGGGCCTGGAGTGTCTGAAGCTTTCTTT. This codes for CASSTTGPGVSEAFF.

The table lists this clonotype with many counts. The V call is TRBV24-1, the J call TRBJ1-5; no clear D. Trimming shortened V by 7 bases and J by 0 bases, and 15 bases separated the two germline ends. Germline-derived CDR1 and CDR2 are KGHDR and SFDVKD. CDR3 size: 16 residues. The CDR3 loop is CATRPIGQDSNQPQHF. CDR3 coding DNA: TGTGCCACCAGGCCTATCGGGCAGGATAGCAATCAGCCCCAGCATTTT.

In this sample, this clonotype turned up many times. The chain uses TRBV7-9 and TRBJ2-1; D may be TRBD1 (5 bases). The CDR3 length is 12 residues. V was pared by 1 base and J by 8 bases, with 6 bases between. CDR1 SEHNR and CDR2 FQNEAQ come from the germline V gene (reference sequence). The CDR3 region is CASSLEGYEQFF. CDR3 in DNA: TGTGCCAGCAGCTTAGAGGGGTATGAGCAGTTCTTC. Variable domain in full (rest from reference TRBV7-9 and TRBJ2-1): DTGVSQNPRHKITKRGQNVTFRCDPISEHNRLYWYRQTLGQGPEFLTYFQNEAQLEKSRLLSDRFSAERPKGSFSTLEIQRTEQGDSAMYLCASSLEGYEQFFGPGTRLTVL.

The chain uses TRBV12-5 and TRBJ1-1; no clear D. Trimming took 8 bases from V and 6 from J, leaving 10 bases between them. Germline-derived CDR1 and CDR2 are LGHNT and FRNRAP. This CDR3 has 11 residues. CDR3 nucleotides: TGTGCTAGTTCCCCCGGCCCTGAAGCTTTCTTT. Translated: CASSPGPEAFF.

This clonotype was observed at least ten times. V usage is TRBV20-1 and J usage is TRBJ1-1; D is uncertain. This CDR3 spans 13 amino acids. V lost 1 base and J 0 bases, leaving 6 bases between the germline ends. Germline CDR1 and CDR2: DFQATT and SNEGSKA (reference sequence). The CDR3 spells CSARGSMNTEAFF. The CDR3 region has the DNA TGCAGTGCTAGAGGGTCAATGAACACTGAAGCTTTCTTT.

This clonotype has only a few counts. The chain recombines TRBV5-1 with TRBJ2-7; D call uncertain. The CDR3 length is 13 residues. Germline V CDR1 and CDR2: SGHRS, YFSETQ. Trimming took 4 bases from V and 2 from J, leaving 10 bases between them. The CDR3 DNA reads TGCGCCAGCAGCACTGACAATGCCTACGAGCAGTACTTC. The encoded protein is CASSTDNAYEQYF.

At least ten counts were recorded for this clonotype. The junction shows a germline mismatch at one end, possibly a read error. The chain joins TRBV20-1 to TRBJ2-3; D is ambiguous. CDR3 length: 14 residues. Per germline, CDR1 DFQATT and CDR2 SNEGSKA (reference sequence). CDR3 sequence reads: CSARDPYSTDTQYF. CDR3 in DNA: TGCAGTGCTCGAGACCCATATAGCACAGATACGCAGTATTTT.

About this clonotype itself: A much more abundant neighbour one base away suggests this may be a read error. The V gene is TRBV15, the J gene TRBJ2-2; 9 bases align to TRBD1. The CDR3 runs to 15 residues. The germline V gene has CDR1 LNHNV and CDR2 YYDKDF (reference sequence). The CDR3: CATSRDRGNTGELLF. The CDR3, as DNA: TGTGCCACCAGCAGGGACAGGGGAAACACCGGGGAGCTGCTTTTT. The full variable domain, its missing parts supplied by reference TRBV15 and TRBJ2-2, is DAMVIQNPRYQVTQFGKPVTLSCSQTLNHNVMYWYQQKSSQAPKLLFHYYDKDFNNEADTPDNFQSRRPNTSFCFLDIRSPGLGDTAMYLCATSRDRGNTGELLFGEGSRLTVL.

This clonotype occurred many times. The CDR3 DNA reads as TGTGCCAGCAGCTTATTGGACGCAAGCAATCAGCCCCAGCATTTT. It specifies CASSLLDASNQPQHF. This chain uses TRBV7-2 with TRBJ1-5; D remains ambiguous. This CDR3 spans 15 amino acids. Trimming took off 2 bases at V and 1 base at J, with 9 bases between the two ends. Germline CDR1 reads SGHTA; CDR2 reads FQGNSA.

Notes on this clonotype: Given a much more abundant clone one base away, this may be a read error. This chain joins TRBV12-3 or TRBV12-4 and TRBJ2-3; D may be TRBD2 (5 bases). The CDR3 spans 17 residues. Trimming removed 6 bases at V and 2 bases at J, with 21 bases between. The CDR3 loop is CASSPHPLTRVTDTQYF. The CDR3 nucleotides are TGTGCCAGCAGCCCCCATCCTTTGACGAGGGTCACAGATACGCAGTATTTT.